Each of the 20 T cell receptor beta chains below was sequenced from the same sample in a study of T cell responses to AZD1222 COVID-19 vaccine. Clones were sequenced by immunoSEQ multiplex PCR, and TCRdb holds only the in-frame ones, with some missing. Among about 140,000 clones, roughly 92% were seen once, and the ten largest hold 3.5% to 4.5%. The source was peripheral blood, collected on day 0 of AZD1222 vaccination. These receptors all come from an adult in good health.

The gene calls are TRBV3-1 (or the pseudogene TRBV3-2) and TRBJ1-2; no definite D call. Germline values: CDR1 LGHDT, CDR2 YNNKEL (reference sequence). CDR3 size: 12 residues. V was clipped by 3 bases and J by 9 bases, with 11 bases between them. Here the CDR3 DNA reads TGTGCCAGCAGCCAGGAGGATAGAAGCTACACCTTC. This codes for CASSQEDRSYTF.

This chain connects TRBV11-3 to TRBJ2-2, with D possibly TRBD1 on 6 matching bases. This CDR3 contains 15 residues. The ends were cut back, 6 bases at V and 5 bases at J, with 16 bases in the middle. The germline CDR1 and CDR2 sequences are SGHNT and YENEEA. The CDR3 coding sequence is TGTGCCAGCAGTTCGAGCAGGGGTGGAACCGGGGAGCTGTTTTTT. It codes for CASSSSRGGTGELFF.

J is TRBJ1-4 and V is TRBV3-1 (or the pseudogene TRBV3-2); 9 bases align to TRBD1. The V gene end was trimmed by 3 bases and the J gene end by 5 bases; junction bases not matched to a gene: 7. The CDR3 is 16 residues long. CDR1 LGHDT and CDR2 YNNKEL come from the germline V gene (reference sequence). The CDR3 DNA is TGTGCCAGCAGCCATACCCGGGACAGGGTAAATGAAAAACTGTTTTTT. Protein sequence: CASSHTRDRVNEKLFF.

The chain links TRBV7-9 to TRBJ1-2; D gene ambiguous. Germline CDR1 SEHNR, CDR2 FQNEAQ (reference sequence). V was trimmed by 10 bases and J by 3 bases, leaving 27 bases between them. The CDR3 is 17 amino acids. CDR3 bases: TGTGCCACCTACTATCCGCCCCGAGGGAAGGGTGACTATGGCTACACCTTC. Amino acid sequence: CATYYPPRGKGDYGYTF.

The chain employs TRBV28 and TRBJ1-1, with a possible D match to TRBD1 (5 bases). V lost 8 bases and J 4 bases, leaving 14 bases between the germline ends. CDR3 length: 13 residues. Per the germline V gene, CDR1 is MDHEN and CDR2 is SYDVKM. CDR3 sequence reads: CASRITGLTEAFF. The CDR3 DNA reads TGTGCCAGCCGCATAACAGGTCTCACTGAAGCTTTCTTT.

This chain links TRBV2 with TRBJ2-2, with 11 bases aligning to TRBD1. Germline loops: CDR1 SNHLY, CDR2 FYNNEI. Losses at the gene ends were 6 bases for V and 6 bases for J; bases not matched to a gene: 3. This CDR3 spans 14 amino acids. The CDR3, as DNA: TGTGCCAGCAGCGGACAGGGGGCGGCCGGGGAGCTGTTTTTT. It specifies CASSGQGAAGELFF.

The chain is built from TRBV4-1 and TRBJ2-1, with a weak D call TRBD2 (5 bases). The CDR3 covers 14 residues. CDR1 and CDR2 (germline): MGHRA, YSYEKL. The V end was cut by 3 bases, the J end by 5 bases, with 11 bases between. In nucleotides, the CDR3 is TGCGCCAGCAGCCAGCCCCGGACTGACAATGAGCAGTTCTTC. Translation gives CASSQPRTDNEQFF.

The V gene is TRBV7-2, the J gene TRBJ1-2; D might be TRBD1 (5 bases). Germline V gene data show CDR1 as SGHTA and CDR2 as FQGNSA. The length of the CDR3 is 13 residues. Between the trimmed V and J ends, which lost 0 bases and 4 bases, there was a span of 6 bases. CDR3 protein: CASSLAQVYGYTF. The CDR3 nucleotides are TGTGCCAGCAGCTTAGCACAGGTCTATGGCTACACCTTC.

This chain links TRBV11-3 with TRBJ2-2; TRBD1 agrees at 9 bases. The V gene end was trimmed by 4 bases and the J gene end by 5 bases; junction bases not matched to a gene: 5. The CDR3 is made up of 15 amino acids. The germline CDR1 and CDR2 sequences are SGHNT and YENEEA. In DNA form, the CDR3 reads TGTGCCAGCAGCTCGGGACAGGGTGGTACCGGGGAGCTGTTTTTT. This sequence encodes CASSSGQGGTGELFF.

This chain links TRBV6-5 with TRBJ2-1; 12 bases align to TRBD1. The J segment lost 4 bases and the V segment lost 7 bases, leaving 5 bases of the junction unmatched. The length of the CDR3 is 15 residues. Germline values: CDR1 MNHEY, CDR2 SVGAGI. CDR3 in amino acids: CASKGTGGDYNEQFF. In DNA form, the CDR3 reads TGTGCCAGCAAAGGGACAGGGGGCGATTACAATGAGCAGTTCTTC.

The chain carries TRBV9 and TRBJ2-3; the D gene could be TRBD1 or TRBD2 (5 bases each). V was cut by 4 bases and J by 2 bases, with 11 bases left in between. The germline V gene has CDR1 SGDLS and CDR2 YYNGEE. The CDR3 loop spans 14 amino acids. CDR3 region: CASSSGPNTDTQYF. CDR3 nucleotide sequence: TGTGCCAGCAGCTCGGGACCGAACACAGATACGCAGTATTTT.

The chain has TRBV28 and TRBJ1-2; D may be TRBD1 (6 bases). CDR3 length: 12 residues. V was trimmed by 7 bases and J by 4 bases, leaving 10 bases between them. Germline loops: CDR1 MDHEN, CDR2 SYDVKM. The CDR3 sequence: CASTGQFYGYTF. CDR3 in DNA: TGTGCCAGCACCGGACAGTTCTATGGCTACACCTTC.

This clone was counted a single time. The V call is TRBV2, the J call TRBJ1-4; D is undetermined. The germline V gene encodes CDR1 SNHLY and CDR2 FYNNEI. CDR3 length: 12 amino acids. V was shortened by 2 bases and J by 8 bases, with 6 bases between the two germline ends. For the CDR3, the DNA is TGTGCCAGCAGTGAACAAGGGGAAAAACTGTTTTTT. Translating it yields CASSEQGEKLFF.

In the case of this clone: The same CDR3 is also encoded by other DNA sequences in this sample. V usage is TRBV11-1 and J usage is TRBJ2-2; TRBD1 agrees at 7 bases. Germline V gene data show CDR1 as SGHAT and CDR2 as FQDESV (reference sequence). Trimming removed 0 bases from V and 4 bases from J; junction bases left unmatched: 2. The CDR3 loop spans 15 amino acids. This CDR3 reads CASSLAQGSTGELFF. The CDR3 region has the DNA TGTGCCAGCAGCTTAGCACAGGGGTCCACCGGGGAGCTGTTTTTT.

This clone has more than one count but fewer than ten. The chain has TRBV2 and TRBJ1-5; 9 nucleotides line up with TRBD1. Germline lookup yields CDR1 SNHLY and CDR2 FYNNEI. The CDR3 totals 13 residues. With 6 bases clipped from V and 7 bases from J, the junction kept 4 bases outside the gene matches. The CDR3 DNA reads as TGTGCCAGCAGGGGACAGGGAGGACAGCCCCAGCATTTT. Its protein is CASRGQGGQPQHF.

The chain carries TRBV6-5 and TRBJ2-3; D remains ambiguous. Looked up from germline, CDR1 is MNHEY and CDR2 is SVGAGI. CDR3 length equals 14 residues. Trimming cost V 11 bases and J 3 bases, with 18 bases left between them. The CDR3 region is CADPREVVTDTQYF. CDR3 in DNA: TGTGCCGACCCCCGTGAAGTAGTGACAGATACGCAGTATTTT.

The gene calls are TRBV2 and TRBJ2-3, with 12 positions matching TRBD2. CDR1 SNHLY and CDR2 FYNNEI come from the germline V gene. Trimming cost V 6 bases and J 2 bases; bases outside gene matches: 12. The CDR3 is 18 residues long. CDR3 sequence reads: CASRSGLAGTLNTDTQYF. DNA for the CDR3: TGTGCCAGCAGATCGGGACTAGCGGGTACCCTGAACACAGATACGCAGTATTTT.

This clone appeared once. This chain uses TRBV5-1 with TRBJ1-3; TRBD1 matches 9 bases. Germline assignment: CDR1 SGHRS and CDR2 YFSETQ. With V trimmed by 2 bases and J by 2 bases, 5 bases remained unmatched. The CDR3 is 16 residues long. CDR3 region: CASSFAGTGTGNTIYF. In nucleotides, the CDR3 is TGCGCCAGCAGCTTCGCCGGGACAGGGACTGGAAACACCATATATTTT.

This clone was seen a single time. The CDR3 reads CASSLSGLNPYEQYF. CDR3 coding DNA: TGTGCCAGCAGTCTTAGCGGTTTGAACCCCTACGAGCAGTACTTC. The chain couples TRBV6-5 to TRBJ2-7; D is perhaps TRBD2 (6 bases). Germline CDR1 and CDR2: MNHEY and SVGAGI. The CDR3 has 15 residues. Between the trimmed V and J ends, which lost 5 bases and 2 bases, there was a span of 16 bases.

The chain uses TRBV28 and TRBJ1-3; D is unclear. The CDR3 spans 12 residues. The V and J ends lost 5 bases and 1 base respectively, with 3 bases between them. Germline CDR1 is MDHEN and CDR2 is SYDVKM. DNA for the CDR3: TGTGCCAGCAGTAAATCTGGAAACACCATATATTTT. This sequence encodes CASSKSGNTIYF.